This T cell receptor (beta chain) was captured in a study of immune evolution from preneoplasia to lung adenocarcinoma. Study information: HLA loss of heterozygosity: roughly 6.6% AIS, around 16% MIA, around 35% ADC, none AAH.

Assay used: immunoSEQ multiplex PCR; TCRdb lists only in-frame clones, some missing. The sample holds around 6,500 clones, around 80% seen once. Germline CDR1 reads LNHNV; CDR2 reads YYDKDF (reference sequence). This CDR3 is built from 15 residues. The junction had 3 bases not matched to a gene; V was cut back by 0 bases and J by 5 bases. Premalignant or tumor cells were enriched by macro-dissection after pathologic assessment. The sample was FFPE invasive lung adenocarcinoma tissue. This TCR was recovered from a person between 50 and 60 years old with lung adenocarcinoma. The J gene is TRBJ1-5, the V gene TRBV15; 8 bases match TRBD1. CDR3 residues: CATSRDRQGHQPQHF. The CDR3 DNA reads TGTGCCACCAGCAGAGATCGACAGGGGCATCAGCCCCAGCATTTT.